This T cell receptor beta chain originates from a study of human T cells and chemical hapten exposure. At the level of the study: Enrolled patients were predominantly female and had alopecia areata, totalis or universalis.

Indicated time point: patch test 3, about 24 weeks after DPC sensitization. The sample's treatment: therapeutic diphenylcyclopropenone sensitization with weekly scalp DPC. Overall study findings and caveats: No shift was seen in TCRs above 1 in 1000 frequency with DPC sensitization.

One entry per CDR3 protein, called by TCRdb with MiXCR from the RACE reads. The sample contains more than 70,000 distinct CDR3 sequences, around 9.9% of which appear only once. This clonotype was found many times. The antigen is not known. In germline, CDR1 is DFQATT, CDR2 SNEGSKA (reference sequence). The CDR3 is 12 residues long. Between the trimmed V and J ends, which lost 6 bases and 7 bases, there was a span of 10 bases. This TCR derives from a woman in her twenties or thirties with alopecia areata. Some clones in this sample may be carry-over from other donors' samples. The sample was whole blood, taken in connection with sensitization to the hapten diphenylcyclopropenone (DPC). This rearrangement joins TRBV20-1 to TRBJ1-6, with no clear D. The CDR3 loop is CSATLANSPLHF. The CDR3 region has the DNA TGCAGTGCCACACTCGCCAATTCACCCCTCCACTTT.